What follows describes a single T cell receptor beta chain. The antigen remains unidentified. CDR1 and CDR2 (germline): MNHEY, SVGAGI. Unmatched junction bases numbered 8, after V lost 2 bases and J lost 5 bases. The CDR3 consists of 16 residues. This sample is drawn from a study of OX40 agonist ivuxolimab in advanced cancers. Whole-study findings and limits: Clones of CD4+ and CD8+ blood T cells grew by week 6 at doses of 0.1 to 3.0 mg/kg.

Here immunoSEQ multiplex PCR was the method, and the copy in TCRdb shows in-frame clones only, minus some. The table has about 60,000 clones, approximately 83% seen once. This TCR was sampled from an adult with an advanced solid tumor such as melanoma, head and neck, liver or kidney cancer. This specimen consisted of CD4+ or CD8+ T cells sorted from blood, obtained in a trial of the OX40 agonist ivuxolimab. The V and J genes are TRBV6-5 and TRBJ2-7; TRBD2 matches at 11 bases. This CDR3 is CASSYGGTSGWDEQYF. DNA for the CDR3: TGTGCCAGCAGTTACGGTGGGACTAGCGGTTGGGACGAGCAGTACTTC.